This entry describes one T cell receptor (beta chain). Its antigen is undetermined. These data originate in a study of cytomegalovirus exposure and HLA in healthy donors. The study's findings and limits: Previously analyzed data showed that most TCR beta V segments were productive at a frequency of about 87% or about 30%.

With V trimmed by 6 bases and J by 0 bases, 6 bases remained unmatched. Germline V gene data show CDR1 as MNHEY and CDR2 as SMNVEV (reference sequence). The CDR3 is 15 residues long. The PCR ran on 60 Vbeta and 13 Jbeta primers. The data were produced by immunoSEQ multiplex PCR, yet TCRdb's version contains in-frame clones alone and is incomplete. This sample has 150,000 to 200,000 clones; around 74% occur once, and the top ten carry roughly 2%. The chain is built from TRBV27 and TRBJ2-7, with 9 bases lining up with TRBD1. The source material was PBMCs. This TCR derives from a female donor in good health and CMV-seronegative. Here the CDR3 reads CASRLGTGSSYEQYF. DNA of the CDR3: TGTGCCAGCAGGCTCGGGACAGGGAGCTCCTACGAGCAGTACTTC.